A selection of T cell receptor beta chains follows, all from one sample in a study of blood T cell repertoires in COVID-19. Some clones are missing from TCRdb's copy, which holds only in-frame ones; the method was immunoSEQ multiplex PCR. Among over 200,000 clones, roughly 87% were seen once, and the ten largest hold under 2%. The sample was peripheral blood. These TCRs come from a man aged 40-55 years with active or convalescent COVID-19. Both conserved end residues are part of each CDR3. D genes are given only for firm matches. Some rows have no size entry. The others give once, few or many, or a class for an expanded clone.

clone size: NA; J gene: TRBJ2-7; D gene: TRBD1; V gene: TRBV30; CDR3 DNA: TGTGCCTGGGGACCCCGGGGAACAGGGGGATACGAGCAGTACTTC; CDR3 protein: CAWGPRGTGGYEQYF
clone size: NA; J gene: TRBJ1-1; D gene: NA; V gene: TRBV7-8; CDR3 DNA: TGTGCCAGCAGCCCCGGGCCCACCAGGGGCGCGGGCACTGAAGCTTTCTTT; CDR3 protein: CASSPGPTRGAGTEAFF
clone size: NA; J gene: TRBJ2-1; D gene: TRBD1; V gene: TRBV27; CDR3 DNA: TGTGCCAGCAGTTTAGACAGGGGCAATGAGCAGTTCTTC; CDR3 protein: CASSLDRGNEQFF
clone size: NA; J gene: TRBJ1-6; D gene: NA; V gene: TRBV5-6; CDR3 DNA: TGTGCCAGCAGCTTTGGGCAGCTGCACTCCTATAATTCACCCCTCCACTTT; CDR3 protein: CASSFGQLHSYNSPLHF
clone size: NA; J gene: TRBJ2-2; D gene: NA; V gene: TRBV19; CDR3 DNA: TGTGCCAGTACTGGGGGGACGCATCTGATCACCGGGGAGCTGTTTTTT; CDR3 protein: CASTGGTHLITGELFF
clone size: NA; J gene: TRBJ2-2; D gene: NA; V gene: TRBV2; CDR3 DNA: TGTGCCAGCAGTGAGGGAGGAGGCACCGGGGAGCTGTTTTTT; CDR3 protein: CASSEGGGTGELFF
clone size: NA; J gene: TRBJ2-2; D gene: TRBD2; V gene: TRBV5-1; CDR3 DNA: TGCGCCAGCAGCTTAATCTCCGGCGGGGGAAACACCGGGGAGCTGTTTTTT; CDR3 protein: CASSLISGGGNTGELFF
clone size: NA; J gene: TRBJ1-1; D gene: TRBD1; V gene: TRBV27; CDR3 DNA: TGTGCCAGCGGCACCAGACAGGGGCTCACTGAAGCTTTCTTT; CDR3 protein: CASGTRQGLTEAFF
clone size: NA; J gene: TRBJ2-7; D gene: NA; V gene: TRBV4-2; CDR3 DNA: TGTGCCAGCAGCCAAGCCCAGCGGTACGAGCAGTACTTC; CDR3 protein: CASSQAQRYEQYF
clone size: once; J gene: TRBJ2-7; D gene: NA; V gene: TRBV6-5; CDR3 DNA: TGTGCCAGCAGCAGACAGGTCTCCTACGAGCAGTACTTC; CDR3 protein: CASSRQVSYEQYF
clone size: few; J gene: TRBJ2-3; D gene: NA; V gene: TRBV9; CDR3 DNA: TGTGCCAGCAGCGCCACTAGCACAGATACGCAGTATTTT; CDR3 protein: CASSATSTDTQYF
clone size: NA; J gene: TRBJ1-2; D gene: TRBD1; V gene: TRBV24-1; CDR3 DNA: TGTGCCACCAGTGACCCTACCTCAGGGGGGTATGGCTACACCTTC; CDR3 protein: CATSDPTSGGYGYTF
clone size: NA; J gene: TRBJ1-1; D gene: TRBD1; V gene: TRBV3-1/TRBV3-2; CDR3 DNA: TGTGCCAGCAGCTCAGGGGGCCCGAACACTGAAGCTTTCTTT; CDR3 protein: CASSSGGPNTEAFF
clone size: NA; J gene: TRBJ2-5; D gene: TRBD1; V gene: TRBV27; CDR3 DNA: TGTGCCAGCAGTTTATCCCGGACAGGGGCCCGAGAGACCCAGTACTTC; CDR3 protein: CASSLSRTGARETQYF
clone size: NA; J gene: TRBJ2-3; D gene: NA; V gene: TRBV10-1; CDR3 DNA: TGCGCCAGCAGTGACCCGGGGGCAGGGGGGGATACGCAGTATTTT; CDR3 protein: CASSDPGAGGDTQYF
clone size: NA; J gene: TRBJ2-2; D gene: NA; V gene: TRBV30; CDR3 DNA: TGTGCCTGGGACACGGCCGGGGAGCTGTTTTTT; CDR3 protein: CAWDTAGELFF
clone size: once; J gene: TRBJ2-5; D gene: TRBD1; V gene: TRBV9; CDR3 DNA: TGTGCCAGCAGCGGACACACCGGGACAGGGGAACAGACCCAGTACTTC; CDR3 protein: CASSGHTGTGEQTQYF
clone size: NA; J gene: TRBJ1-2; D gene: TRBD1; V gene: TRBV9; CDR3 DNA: TGTGCCAGCAGCGCCGGACAGGGGTTCCCATATAACTATGGCTACACCTTC; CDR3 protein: CASSAGQGFPYNYGYTF
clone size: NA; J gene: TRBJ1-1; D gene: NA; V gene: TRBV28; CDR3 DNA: TGTGCCATCAAAATGGGAGCTGAAGCTTTCTTT; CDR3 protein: CAIKMGAEAFF
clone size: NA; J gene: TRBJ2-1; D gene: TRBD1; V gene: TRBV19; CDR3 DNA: TGTGCCAGTAGTATTCAGGACAGGGAGTCGAATGAGCAGTTCTTC; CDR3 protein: CASSIQDRESNEQFF